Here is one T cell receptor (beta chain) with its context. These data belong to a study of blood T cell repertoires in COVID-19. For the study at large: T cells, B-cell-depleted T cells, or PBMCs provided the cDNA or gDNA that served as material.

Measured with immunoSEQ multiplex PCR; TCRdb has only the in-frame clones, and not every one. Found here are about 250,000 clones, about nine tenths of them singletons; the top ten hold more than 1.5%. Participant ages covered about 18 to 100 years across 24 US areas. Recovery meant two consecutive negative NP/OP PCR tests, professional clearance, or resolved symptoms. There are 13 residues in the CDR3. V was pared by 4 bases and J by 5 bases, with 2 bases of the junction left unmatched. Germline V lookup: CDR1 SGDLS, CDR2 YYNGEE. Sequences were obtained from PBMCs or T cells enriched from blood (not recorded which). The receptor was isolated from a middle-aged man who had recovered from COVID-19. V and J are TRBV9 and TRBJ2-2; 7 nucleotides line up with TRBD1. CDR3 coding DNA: TGTGCCAGCAGCACGACAGGGACCGGGGAGCTGTTTTTT. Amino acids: CASSTTGTGELFF.